Ten or more counts support the clone carrying this T cell receptor beta chain. What it binds is not known. V gave up 0 bases and J gave up 5 bases; unmatched junction bases: 9. The CDR3 extends over 17 amino acids. In germline, CDR1 is SGHAT, CDR2 FQNNGV. Profiling that covered TCR beta VDJ and CDR3 relied on genomic DNA as its template. TCRdb reprocessed the reads with MiXCR, giving one entry per CDR3 protein. This repertoire shows 200,000 to 250,000 distinct CDR3 sequences, over 60% found once; its top ten account for around 28%. This specimen comes from a study of CD8+CD57+ T cells in acquired aplastic anemia. About the study: Healthy donor CD4+ samples were sequenced to a depth that averaged approximately 9.9 million reads.

Study findings and constraints: The study identified more than 25 CD8+ CDR3 sequences shared by patients and controls.

The rearrangement links TRBV11-2 to TRBJ1-2; TRBD1 matches 10 bases. This clonotype was sampled from a human donor in good health. The source material was sorted CD4+, CD8+, or CD8+CD57+ T cells (not recorded which) from PBMCs. CDR3 loop: CASSLDRGTGVVYGYTF. CDR3 bases: TGTGCCAGCAGCTTAGATCGTGGGACAGGGGTCGTGTATGGCTACACCTTC.